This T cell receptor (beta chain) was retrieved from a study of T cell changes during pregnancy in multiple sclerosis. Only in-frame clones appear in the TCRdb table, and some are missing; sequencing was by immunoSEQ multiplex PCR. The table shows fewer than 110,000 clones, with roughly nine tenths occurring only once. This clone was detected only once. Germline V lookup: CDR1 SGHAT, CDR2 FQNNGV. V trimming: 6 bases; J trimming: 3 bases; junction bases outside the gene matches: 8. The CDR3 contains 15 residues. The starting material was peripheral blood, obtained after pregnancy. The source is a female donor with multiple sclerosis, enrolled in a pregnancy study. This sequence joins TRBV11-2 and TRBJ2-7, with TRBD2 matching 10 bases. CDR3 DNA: TGTGCCAGCAGTTTTAACTGGACTAGCGGCTACGAGCAGTACTTC. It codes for CASSFNWTSGYEQYF.